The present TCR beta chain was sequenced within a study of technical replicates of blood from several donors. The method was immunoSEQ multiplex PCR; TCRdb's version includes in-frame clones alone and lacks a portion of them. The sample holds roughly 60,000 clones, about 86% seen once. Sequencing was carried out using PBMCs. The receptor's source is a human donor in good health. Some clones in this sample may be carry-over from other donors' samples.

DNA of the CDR3: TGTGCTAGTGGTTGGAGCGGGGAAGTGGTGGATGGCTACACCTTC. Protein: CASGWSGEVVDGYTF. The chain carries TRBV12-5 and TRBJ1-2; D call uncertain. V was pared by 4 bases and J by 6 bases, with 18 bases between. Germline assignment: CDR1 LGHNT and CDR2 FRNRAP. CDR3 length: 15 amino acids.